This record covers a single T cell receptor (beta chain). Its antigen is still unknown. The CDR3 runs to 15 residues. The germline V gene has CDR1 MGHDK and CDR2 SYGVNS. With 5 bases clipped from V and 4 bases from J, the junction kept 8 bases outside the gene matches. Expressed TCRB transcripts were sequenced because the entire RNA isolate underwent reverse transcription. Using immunoSEQ multiplex PCR, the repertoire was profiled, and TCRdb retains in-frame clones only, with some absent. The repertoire has hundreds of thousands of clones, around 15% of them found once; the top ten carry 0.02% to 0.025%. These data belong to a study of beta chain features in type 1 diabetes. Study conclusions and caveats: Highly expressing activated T cells could be over-counted with a cDNA template. A moderate, significant TCRB CDR3 shortening appeared in type 1 diabetes across four CD4+ subsets. PCR might favor shorter templates, but any such skew would affect patients and controls equally.

This receptor was obtained from a man younger than 35 with type 1 diabetes. Material for sequencing was naive CD4+ T cells from blood. This sequence joins TRBV25-1 and TRBJ1-2; 9 nucleotides match TRBD1. CDR3 DNA sequence: TGTGCCAGCAGTCAAATCACAGGGGGCGGCTATGGCTACACCTTC. It translates to CASSQITGGGYGYTF.